This TCR beta chain was found in a study of blood T cells in healthy people across ages. A second PCR of about 6 to 11 cycles used a sample-barcoded 5' primer and a J-beta primer mix. TCRdb analysed the 5' RACE reads with MiXCR anew, one entry per CDR3 protein. The sample holds some 1,800,000 distinct CDR3 sequences, more than 35% seen once. This CDR3 comprises 15 residues. Deletions cut 1 base from V and 0 bases from J, with 10 bases between. From germline, CDR1 is LGHNA and CDR2 YNFKEQ. This clonotype has only a few counts. The TCR was taken from a human donor in good health. Sequencing was done on a sample of blood. The rearrangement joins TRBV4-2 to TRBJ2-7, with D hard to call. CDR3 DNA sequence: TGTGCCAGCAGCCAAGTTTCAACACTCTCCTACGAGCAGTACTTC. Translating it yields CASSQVSTLSYEQYF.